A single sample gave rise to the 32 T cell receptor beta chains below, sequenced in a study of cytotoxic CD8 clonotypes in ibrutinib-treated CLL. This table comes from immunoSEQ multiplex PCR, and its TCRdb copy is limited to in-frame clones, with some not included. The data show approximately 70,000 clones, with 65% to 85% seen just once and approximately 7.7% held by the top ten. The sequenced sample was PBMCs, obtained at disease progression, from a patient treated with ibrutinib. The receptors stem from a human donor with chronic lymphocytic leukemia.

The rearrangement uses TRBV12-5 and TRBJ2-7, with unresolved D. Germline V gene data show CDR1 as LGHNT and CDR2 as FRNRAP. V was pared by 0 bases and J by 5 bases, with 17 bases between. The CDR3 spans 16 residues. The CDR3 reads CASGLVSGRVGNEQYF. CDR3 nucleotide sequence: TGTGCTAGTGGTTTGGTATCGGGTAGGGTAGGTAACGAGCAGTACTTC.

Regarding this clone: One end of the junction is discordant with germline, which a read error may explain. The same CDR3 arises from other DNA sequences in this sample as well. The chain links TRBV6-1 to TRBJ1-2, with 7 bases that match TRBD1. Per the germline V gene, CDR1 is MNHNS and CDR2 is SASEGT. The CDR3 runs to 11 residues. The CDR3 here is CASSDRDGYTF. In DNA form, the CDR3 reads TGTGCTAGCAGTGACAGGGACGGCTACACCTTC.

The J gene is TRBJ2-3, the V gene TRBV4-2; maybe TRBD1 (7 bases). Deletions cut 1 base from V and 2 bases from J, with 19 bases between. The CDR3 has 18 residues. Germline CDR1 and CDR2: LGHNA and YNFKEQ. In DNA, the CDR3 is TGTGCCAGCAGCCAAGGCAAGGGGGCCGGGGGAGCCACAGATACGCAGTATTTT. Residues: CASSQGKGAGGATDTQYF.

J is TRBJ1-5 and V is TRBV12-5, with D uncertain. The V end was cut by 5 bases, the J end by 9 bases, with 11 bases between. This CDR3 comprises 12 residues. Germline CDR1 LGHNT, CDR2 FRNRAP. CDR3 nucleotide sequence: TGTGCTAGTGGTCCGGTCGTAGGGCCCCAGCATTTT. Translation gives CASGPVVGPQHF.

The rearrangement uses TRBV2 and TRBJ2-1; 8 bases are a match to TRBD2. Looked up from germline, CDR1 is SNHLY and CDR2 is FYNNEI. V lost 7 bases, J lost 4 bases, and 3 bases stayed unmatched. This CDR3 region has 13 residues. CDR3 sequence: CASNRGGYNEQFF. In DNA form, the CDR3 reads TGTGCCAGCAACCGGGGGGGGTACAATGAGCAGTTCTTC.

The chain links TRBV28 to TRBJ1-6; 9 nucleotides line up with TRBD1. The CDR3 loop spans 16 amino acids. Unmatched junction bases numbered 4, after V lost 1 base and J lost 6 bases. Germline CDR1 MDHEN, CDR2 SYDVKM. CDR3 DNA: TGTGCCAGCAGTTTATACCGGGACAGGGTTAATTCACCCCTCCACTTT. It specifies CASSLYRDRVNSPLHF.

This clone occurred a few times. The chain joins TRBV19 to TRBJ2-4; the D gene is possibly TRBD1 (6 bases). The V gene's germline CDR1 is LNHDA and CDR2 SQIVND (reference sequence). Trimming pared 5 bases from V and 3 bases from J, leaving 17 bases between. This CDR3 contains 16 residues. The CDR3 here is CASSPPPGRGKNIQYF. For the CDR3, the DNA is TGTGCCAGTAGTCCCCCCCCTGGCAGGGGCAAAAACATTCAGTACTTC.

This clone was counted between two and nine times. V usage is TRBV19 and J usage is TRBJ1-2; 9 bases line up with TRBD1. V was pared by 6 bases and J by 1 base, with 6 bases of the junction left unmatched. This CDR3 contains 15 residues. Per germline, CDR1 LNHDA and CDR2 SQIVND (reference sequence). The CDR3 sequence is CASRSTGGSNYGYTF. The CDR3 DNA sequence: TGTGCCAGTAGGAGTACAGGGGGCAGTAACTATGGCTACACCTTC.

The chain's CDR3 is CASSPWTGYSGELFF. The CDR3 coding sequence is TGTGCCAGCTCACCTTGGACAGGTTATTCCGGGGAGCTGTTTTTT. The V call is TRBV18, the J call TRBJ2-2; TRBD1 matches 7 bases. This CDR3 comprises 15 residues. V lost 3 bases, J lost 6 bases, and 7 bases stayed unmatched. Germline V gene sequence: CDR1 KGHSH, CDR2 LQKENI.

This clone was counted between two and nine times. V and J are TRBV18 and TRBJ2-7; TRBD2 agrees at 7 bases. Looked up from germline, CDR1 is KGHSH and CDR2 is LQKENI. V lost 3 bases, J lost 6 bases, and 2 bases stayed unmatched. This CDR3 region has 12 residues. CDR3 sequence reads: CASSPRTSEQYF. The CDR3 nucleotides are TGTGCCAGCTCACCCCGGACTAGCGAGCAGTACTTC.

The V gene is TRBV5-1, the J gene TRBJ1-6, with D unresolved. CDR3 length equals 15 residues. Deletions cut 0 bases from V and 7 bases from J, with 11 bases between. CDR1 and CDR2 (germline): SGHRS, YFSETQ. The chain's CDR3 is CASSLAEAGNSPLHF. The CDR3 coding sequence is TGCGCCAGCAGCTTGGCTGAGGCGGGGAATTCACCCCTCCACTTT.

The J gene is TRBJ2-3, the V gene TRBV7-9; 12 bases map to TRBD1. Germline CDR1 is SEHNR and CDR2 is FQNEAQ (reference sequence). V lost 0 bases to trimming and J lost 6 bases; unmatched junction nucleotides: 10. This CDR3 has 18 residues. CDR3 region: CASSLAGTGGAGTDTQYF. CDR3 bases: TGTGCCAGCAGCTTAGCCGGGACAGGGGGCGCAGGGACGGATACGCAGTATTTT.

CDR3 region: CASSLYGREDQPQHF. The CDR3 DNA follows: TGTGCCAGCAGCTTGTACGGGCGCGAGGATCAGCCCCAGCATTTT. The J gene is TRBJ1-5, the V gene TRBV5-4; D remains ambiguous. The germline gives CDR1 SGHNT, CDR2 YYREEE (reference sequence). V was trimmed by 1 base and J by 5 bases, leaving 13 bases between them. This CDR3 spans 15 amino acids.

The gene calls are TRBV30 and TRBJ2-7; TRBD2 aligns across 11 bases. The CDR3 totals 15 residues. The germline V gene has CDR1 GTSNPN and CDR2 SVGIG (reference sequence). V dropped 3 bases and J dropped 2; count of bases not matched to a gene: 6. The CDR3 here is CAWSPPGLAAYEQYF. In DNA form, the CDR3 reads TGTGCCTGGAGCCCACCGGGACTAGCGGCCTACGAGCAGTACTTC.

CDR3 in amino acids: CASSTGARNEKLFF. In nucleotides, the CDR3 is TGTGCCAGCAGCACAGGGGCACGGAATGAAAAACTGTTTTTT. This chain joins TRBV6-5 and TRBJ1-4; the match to TRBD1 covers 7 bases. CDR1 and CDR2 from the germline V gene are MNHEY and SVGAGI. The V gene end was trimmed by 6 bases and the J gene end by 5 bases; junction bases not matched to a gene: 6. The CDR3 covers 14 residues.

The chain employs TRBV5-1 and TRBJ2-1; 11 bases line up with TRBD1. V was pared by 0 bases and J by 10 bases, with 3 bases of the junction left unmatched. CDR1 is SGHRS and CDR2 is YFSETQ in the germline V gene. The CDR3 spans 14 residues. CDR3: CASSLGTGGNEQFF. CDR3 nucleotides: TGCGCCAGCAGCTTGGGGACAGGGGGCAACGAGCAGTTCTTC.

The CDR3 region has the DNA TGTGCCAGCAGTGGTGGGGGGGGGATTTCCTACAATGAGCAGTTCTTC. Protein: CASSGGGGISYNEQFF. The chain uses TRBV27 and TRBJ2-1, with 7 bases fitting TRBD2. J was trimmed by 1 base and V by 5 bases; bases with no gene match: 8. This CDR3 is built from 16 residues. Germline V gene data show CDR1 as MNHEY and CDR2 as SMNVEV (reference sequence).

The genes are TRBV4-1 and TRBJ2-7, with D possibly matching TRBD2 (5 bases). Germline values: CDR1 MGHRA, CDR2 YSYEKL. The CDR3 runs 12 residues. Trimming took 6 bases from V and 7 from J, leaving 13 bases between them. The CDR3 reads CASRWGDQEQYF. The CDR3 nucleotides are TGCGCCAGCAGATGGGGAGACCAGGAGCAGTACTTC.

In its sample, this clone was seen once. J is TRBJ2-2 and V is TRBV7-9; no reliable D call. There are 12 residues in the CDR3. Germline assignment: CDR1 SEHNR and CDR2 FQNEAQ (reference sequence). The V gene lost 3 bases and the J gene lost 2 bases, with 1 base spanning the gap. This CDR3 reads CASSFNTGELFF. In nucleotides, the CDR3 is TGTGCCAGCAGCTTTAACACCGGGGAGCTGTTTTTT.

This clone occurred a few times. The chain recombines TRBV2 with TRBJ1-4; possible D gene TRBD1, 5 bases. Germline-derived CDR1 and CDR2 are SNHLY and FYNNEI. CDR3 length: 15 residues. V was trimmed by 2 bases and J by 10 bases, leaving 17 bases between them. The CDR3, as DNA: TGTGCCAGCAGTGAATCCGGGGCTAGATGGGGAAAACTGTTTTTT. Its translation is CASSESGARWGKLFF.

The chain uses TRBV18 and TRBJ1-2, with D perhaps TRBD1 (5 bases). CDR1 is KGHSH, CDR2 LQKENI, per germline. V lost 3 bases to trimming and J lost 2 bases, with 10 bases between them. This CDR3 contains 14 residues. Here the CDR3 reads CASSPQGVNYGYTF. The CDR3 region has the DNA TGTGCCAGCTCACCTCAGGGTGTGAACTATGGCTACACCTTC.

CDR3 residues: CASSREHNEQFF. The CDR3 DNA follows: TGTGCCAGCTCGCGTGAACACAATGAGCAGTTCTTC. This chain connects TRBV18 to TRBJ2-1, with unresolved D. V lost 6 bases to trimming and J lost 5 bases, with 8 bases between them. The CDR3 has 12 amino acids. Looked up from germline, CDR1 is KGHSH and CDR2 is LQKENI.

The CDR3 DNA reads TGCAGTGTTGGGACAGGGTATGGCTACACCTTC. This encodes CSVGTGYGYTF. The rearrangement joins TRBV20-1 to TRBJ1-2; 9 bases match TRBD1. Trimming cost V 7 bases and J 5 bases; bases outside gene matches: 2. Germline lookup yields CDR1 DFQATT and CDR2 SNEGSKA (reference sequence). This CDR3 has 11 amino acids.

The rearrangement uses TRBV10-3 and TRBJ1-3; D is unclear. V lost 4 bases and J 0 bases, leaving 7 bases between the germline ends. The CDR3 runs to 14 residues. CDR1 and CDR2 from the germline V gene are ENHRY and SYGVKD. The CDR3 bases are TGTGCCATCAGTGTTCAGAGCTCTGGAAACACCATATATTTT. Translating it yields CAISVQSSGNTIYF.

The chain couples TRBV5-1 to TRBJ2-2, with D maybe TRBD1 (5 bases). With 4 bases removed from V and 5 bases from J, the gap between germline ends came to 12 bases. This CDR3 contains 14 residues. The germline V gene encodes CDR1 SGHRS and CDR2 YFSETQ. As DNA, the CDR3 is TGCGCCAGCAGCACTGACAGAGCGACCGGGGAGCTGTTTTTT. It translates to CASSTDRATGELFF.

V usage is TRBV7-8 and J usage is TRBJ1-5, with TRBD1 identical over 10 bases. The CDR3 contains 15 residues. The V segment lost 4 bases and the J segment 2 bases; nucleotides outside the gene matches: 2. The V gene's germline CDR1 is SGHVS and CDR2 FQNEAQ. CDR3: CASSWDRGGNQPQHF. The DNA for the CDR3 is TGTGCCAGCAGCTGGGACAGGGGTGGCAATCAGCCCCAGCATTTT.

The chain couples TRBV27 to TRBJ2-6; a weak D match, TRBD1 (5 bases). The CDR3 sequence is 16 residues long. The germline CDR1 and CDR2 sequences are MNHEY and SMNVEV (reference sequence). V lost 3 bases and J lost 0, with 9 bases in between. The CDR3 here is CASSFIQGSGANVLTF. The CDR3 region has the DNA TGTGCCAGCAGTTTCATCCAGGGCTCTGGGGCCAACGTCCTGACTTTC.

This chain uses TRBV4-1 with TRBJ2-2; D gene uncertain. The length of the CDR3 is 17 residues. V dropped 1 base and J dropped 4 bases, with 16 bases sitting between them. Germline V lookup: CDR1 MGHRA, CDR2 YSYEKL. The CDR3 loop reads CASSQVAREISTGELFF. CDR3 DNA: TGCGCCAGCAGCCAAGTAGCTAGGGAAATAAGCACCGGGGAGCTGTTTTTT.

CDR3 region: CASSQGHRWRVLAKNIQYF. The CDR3 DNA reads TGTGCCAGCAGCCAAGGGCACAGGTGGAGAGTTTTAGCCAAAAACATTCAGTACTTC. The V and J genes are TRBV14 and TRBJ2-4, with a possible D match to TRBD1 (5 bases). Germline V lookup: CDR1 SGHDN, CDR2 FVKESK. The V end lost 1 base, the J end lost 0 bases, and 19 bases lay between the germline ends. This CDR3 contains 19 residues. The full variable domain, in which reference TRBV14 and TRBJ2-4 provide the parts outside the CDR3, is EAGVTQFPSHSVIEKGQTVTLRCDPISGHDNLYWYRRVMGKEIKFLLHFVKESKQDESGMPNNRFLAERTGGTYSTLKVQPAELEDSGVYFCASSQGHRWRVLAKNIQYFGAGTRLSVL.

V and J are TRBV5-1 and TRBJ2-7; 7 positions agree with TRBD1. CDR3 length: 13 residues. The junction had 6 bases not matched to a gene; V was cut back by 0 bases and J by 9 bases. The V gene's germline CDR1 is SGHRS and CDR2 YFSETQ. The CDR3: CASSLAGQLRQYF. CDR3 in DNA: TGCGCCAGCAGCTTGGCGGGACAGCTTCGGCAGTACTTC. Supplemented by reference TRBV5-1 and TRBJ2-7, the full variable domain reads KAGVTQTPRYLIKTRGQQVTLSCSPISGHRSVSWYQQTPGQGLQFLFEYFSETQRNKGNFPGRFSGRQFSNSRSEMNVSTLELGDSALYLCASSLAGQLRQYFGPGTRLTVT.

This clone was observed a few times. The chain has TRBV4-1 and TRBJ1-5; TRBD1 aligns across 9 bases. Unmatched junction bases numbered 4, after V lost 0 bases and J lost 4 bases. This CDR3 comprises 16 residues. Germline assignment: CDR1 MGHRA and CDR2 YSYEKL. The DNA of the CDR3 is TGCGCCAGCAGCCAAGAACCGACAGGGGGTAATCAGCCCCAGCATTTT. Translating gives CASSQEPTGGNQPQHF.

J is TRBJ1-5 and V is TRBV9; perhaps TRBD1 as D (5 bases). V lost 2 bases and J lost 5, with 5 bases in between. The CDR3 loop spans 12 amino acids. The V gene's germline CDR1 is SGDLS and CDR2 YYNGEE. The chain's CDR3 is CASSVGDQPQHF. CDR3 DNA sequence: TGTGCCAGCAGCGTGGGGGATCAGCCCCAGCATTTT.